The present entry profiles one T cell receptor (beta chain) with its context. This specimen comes from a study of blood T cell repertoires in COVID-19. CDR1 and CDR2 from the germline V gene are SGHRS and YFSETQ. Trimming stripped 0 bases from V and 2 bases from J, with 12 bases between. The CDR3 consists of 16 residues. Sequenced by immunoSEQ multiplex PCR; TCRdb stores in-frame clones only, minus some. Altogether about 300,000 clones are present, 88% being singletons, with the ten largest covering about 7%. The chain recombines TRBV5-1 with TRBJ1-3, with a tentative D call TRBD1 (5 bases). This receptor was identified in a woman in her twenties or thirties who had recovered from COVID-19. Sequencing was done on a sample of peripheral blood. CDR3 loop: CASSLADSMAGNTIYF. In nucleotides, the CDR3 is TGCGCCAGCAGCTTGGCCGACAGTATGGCTGGAAACACCATATATTTT.